The clone carrying this T cell receptor beta chain came up many times. Its antigen is currently unknown. An end of the junction does not agree with germline; a read error may underlie this. TCR beta CDR3 regions were amplified from RNA. TCR CDR3 underwent first-round RT-PCR with the HTBI primer set. One entry per CDR3 protein results from TCRdb running MiXCR on the multiplex PCR reads. Of 400,000 to 600,000 distinct CDR3 sequences listed, 20% were seen once; the top ten hold around 27%. Stable Graves' hyperthyroidism meant no ophthalmopathy progression within 18 months. Those with hyperthyroidism were 18 to 65 years old, newly diagnosed, and ill for under 2 months. An approximately 10 ml volume of fresh peripheral blood provided the PBMCs. This sample is part of a study of T cells in Graves' hyperthyroidism and ophthalmopathy. Study outcomes and limitations: Through a model of 13 V-J features, ophthalmopathy was separated from stable hyperthyroidism.

This CDR3 region has 14 residues. CDR1 and CDR2 from the germline V gene are MNHEY and SVGEGT. The J gene is TRBJ2-4, the V gene TRBV6-2 or TRBV6-3; D unresolved. The material sequenced was blood. The origin of this receptor is a man between 18 and 29 years old with Graves' hyperthyroidism. The CDR3 DNA reads as TGTGCCAGCAGTTACTCGAACAGCCTAAACATTAAGTACTTC. This translates into CASSYSNSLNIKYF.